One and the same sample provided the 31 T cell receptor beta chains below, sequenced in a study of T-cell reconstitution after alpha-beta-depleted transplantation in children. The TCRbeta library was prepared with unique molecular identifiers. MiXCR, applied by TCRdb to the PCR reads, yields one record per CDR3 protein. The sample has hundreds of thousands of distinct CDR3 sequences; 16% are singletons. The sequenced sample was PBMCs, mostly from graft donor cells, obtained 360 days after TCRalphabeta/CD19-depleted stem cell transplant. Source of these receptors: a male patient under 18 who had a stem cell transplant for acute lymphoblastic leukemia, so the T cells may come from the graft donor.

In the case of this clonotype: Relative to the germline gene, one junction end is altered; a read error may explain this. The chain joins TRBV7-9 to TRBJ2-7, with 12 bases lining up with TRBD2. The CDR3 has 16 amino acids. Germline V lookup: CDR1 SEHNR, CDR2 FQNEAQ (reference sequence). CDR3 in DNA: TGTGCCAGCAGCGTATGGACTAGCGGGATCACCTACGAGCGGTACTTC. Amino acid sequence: CASSVWTSGITYERYF.

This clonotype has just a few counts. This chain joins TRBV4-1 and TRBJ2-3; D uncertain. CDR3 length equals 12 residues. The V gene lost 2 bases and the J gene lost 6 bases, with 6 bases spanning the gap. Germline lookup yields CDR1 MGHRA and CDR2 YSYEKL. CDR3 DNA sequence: TGCGCCAGCAGCCAACCCCAGGATACGCAGTATTTT. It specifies CASSQPQDTQYF.

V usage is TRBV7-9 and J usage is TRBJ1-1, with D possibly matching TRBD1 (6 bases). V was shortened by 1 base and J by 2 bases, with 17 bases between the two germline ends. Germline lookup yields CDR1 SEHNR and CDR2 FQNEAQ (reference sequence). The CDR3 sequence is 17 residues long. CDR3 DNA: TGTGCCAGCAGCTTAGGGGCTTGGCCAGGGGACAACACTGAAGCTTTCTTT. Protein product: CASSLGAWPGDNTEAFF.

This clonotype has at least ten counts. CDR3 coding DNA: TGCGCCAGCAGCCAAGATCACAGGGCCCACGAGCAGTACTTC. This translates into CASSQDHRAHEQYF. The V gene is TRBV4-1, the J gene TRBJ2-7; perhaps TRBD1 as D (6 bases). The CDR3 spans 14 residues. The germline CDR1 and CDR2 sequences are MGHRA and YSYEKL. Between the trimmed V and J ends, which lost 0 bases and 5 bases, there was a span of 11 bases.

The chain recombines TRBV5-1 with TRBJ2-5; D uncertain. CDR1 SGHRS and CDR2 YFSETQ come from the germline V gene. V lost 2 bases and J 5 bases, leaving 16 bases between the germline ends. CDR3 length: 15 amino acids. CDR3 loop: CASSFSNRWAETQYF. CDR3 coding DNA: TGCGCCAGCAGCTTTTCGAATCGGTGGGCGGAGACCCAGTACTTC.

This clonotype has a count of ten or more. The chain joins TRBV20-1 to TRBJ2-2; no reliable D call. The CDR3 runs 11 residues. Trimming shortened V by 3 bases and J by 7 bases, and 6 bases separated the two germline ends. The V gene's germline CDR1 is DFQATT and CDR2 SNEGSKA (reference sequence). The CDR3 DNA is TGCAGTGCTAGTATGGGCGGGGAGCTGTTTTTT. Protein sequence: CSASMGGELFF.

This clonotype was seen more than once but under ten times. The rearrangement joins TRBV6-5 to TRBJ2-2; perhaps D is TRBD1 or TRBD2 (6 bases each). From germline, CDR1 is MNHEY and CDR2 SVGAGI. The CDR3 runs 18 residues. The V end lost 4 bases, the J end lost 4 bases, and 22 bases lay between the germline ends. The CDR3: CASSSPGGRGPGTGELFF. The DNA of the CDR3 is TGTGCCAGCAGTTCTCCCGGGGGTCGGGGGCCTGGCACCGGGGAGCTGTTTTTT.

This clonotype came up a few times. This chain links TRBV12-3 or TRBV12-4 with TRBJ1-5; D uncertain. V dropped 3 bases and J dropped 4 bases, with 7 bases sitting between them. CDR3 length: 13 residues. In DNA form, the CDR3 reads TGTGCCAGCAGTTTCGCCAGAAATCAGCCCCAGCATTTT. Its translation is CASSFARNQPQHF.

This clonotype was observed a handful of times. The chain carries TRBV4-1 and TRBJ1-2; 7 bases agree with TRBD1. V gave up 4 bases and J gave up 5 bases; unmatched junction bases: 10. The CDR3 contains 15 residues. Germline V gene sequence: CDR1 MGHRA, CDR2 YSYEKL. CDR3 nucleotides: TGCGCCAGCAGCCGCCCGGGACAGCCTTCTTATGGCTACACCTTC. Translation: CASSRPGQPSYGYTF.

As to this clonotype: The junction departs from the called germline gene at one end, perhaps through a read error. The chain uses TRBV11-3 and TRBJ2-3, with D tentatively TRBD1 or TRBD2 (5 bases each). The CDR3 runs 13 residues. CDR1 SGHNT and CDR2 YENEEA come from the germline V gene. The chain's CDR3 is CASSLVVRDAQGF. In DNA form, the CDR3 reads TGTGCCAGCAGCTTAGTTGTGAGGGACGCACAAGGGTTT.

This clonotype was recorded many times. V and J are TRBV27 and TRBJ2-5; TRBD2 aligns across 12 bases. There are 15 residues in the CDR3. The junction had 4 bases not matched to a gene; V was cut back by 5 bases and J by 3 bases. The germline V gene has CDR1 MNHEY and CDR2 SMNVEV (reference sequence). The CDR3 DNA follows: TGTGCCAGCAGTAGGGGACTAGCGGGTGAAGAGACCCAGTACTTC. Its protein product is CASSRGLAGEETQYF.

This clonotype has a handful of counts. In DNA form, the CDR3 reads TGCAGCGTGGGGGGCGTTGCTAATGAAAAACTGTTTTTT. Translated, it gives CSVGGVANEKLFF. The chain employs TRBV29-1 and TRBJ1-4; TRBD1 might be the D (6 bases). Trimming pared 6 bases from V and 3 bases from J, leaving 11 bases between. The CDR3 totals 13 residues. The germline V gene encodes CDR1 SQVTM and CDR2 ANQGSEA.

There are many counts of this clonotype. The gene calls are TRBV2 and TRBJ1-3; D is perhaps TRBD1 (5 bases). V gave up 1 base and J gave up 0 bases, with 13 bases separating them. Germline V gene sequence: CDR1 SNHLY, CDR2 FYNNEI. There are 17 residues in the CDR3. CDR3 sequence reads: CASSEVAGFGSGNTIYF. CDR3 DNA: TGTGCCAGCAGTGAAGTGGCAGGGTTCGGCTCTGGAAACACCATATATTTT. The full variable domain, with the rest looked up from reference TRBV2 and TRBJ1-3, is EPEVTQTPSHQVTQMGQEVILRCVPISNHLYFYWYRQILGQKVEFLVSFYNNEISEKSEIFDDQFSVERPDGSNFTLKIRSTKLEDSAMYFCASSEVAGFGSGNTIYFGEGSWLTVV.

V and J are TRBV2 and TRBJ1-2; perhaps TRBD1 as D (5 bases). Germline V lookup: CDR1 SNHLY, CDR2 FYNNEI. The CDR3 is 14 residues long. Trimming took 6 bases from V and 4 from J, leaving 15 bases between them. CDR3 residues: CASRAQGTGYGYTF. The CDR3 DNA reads TGTGCCAGCAGAGCCCAGGGAACGGGCTATGGCTACACCTTC.

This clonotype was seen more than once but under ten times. DNA of the CDR3: TGCGCCAGCAGCACAAAGACAGGGGTGGGCACTGAAGCTTTCTTT. It is translated as CASSTKTGVGTEAFF. V is TRBV5-1 and J is TRBJ1-1, with TRBD1 identical over 8 bases. V gave up 4 bases and J gave up 4 bases; unmatched junction bases: 9. This CDR3 has 15 amino acids. Looked up from germline, CDR1 is SGHRS and CDR2 is YFSETQ.

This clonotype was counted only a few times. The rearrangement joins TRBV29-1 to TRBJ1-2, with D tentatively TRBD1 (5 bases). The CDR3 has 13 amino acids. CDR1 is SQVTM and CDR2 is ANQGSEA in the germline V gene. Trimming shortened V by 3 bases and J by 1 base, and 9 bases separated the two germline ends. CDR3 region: CSVERGGNYGYTF. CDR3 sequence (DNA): TGCAGCGTTGAGCGGGGCGGTAACTATGGCTACACCTTC.

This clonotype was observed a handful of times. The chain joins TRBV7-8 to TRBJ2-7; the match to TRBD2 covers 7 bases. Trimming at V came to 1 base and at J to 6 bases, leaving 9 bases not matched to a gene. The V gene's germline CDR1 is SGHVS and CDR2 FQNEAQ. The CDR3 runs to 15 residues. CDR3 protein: CASSLVSAGAGEQYF. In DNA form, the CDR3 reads TGTGCCAGCAGCTTAGTATCGGCGGGAGCCGGCGAGCAGTACTTC. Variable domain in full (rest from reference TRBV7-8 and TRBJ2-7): GAGVSQSPRYKVAKRGQDVALRCDPISGHVSLFWYQQALGQGPEFLTYFQNEAQLDKSGLPSDRFFAERPEGSVSTLKIQRTQQEDSAVYLCASSLVSAGAGEQYFGPGTRLTVT.

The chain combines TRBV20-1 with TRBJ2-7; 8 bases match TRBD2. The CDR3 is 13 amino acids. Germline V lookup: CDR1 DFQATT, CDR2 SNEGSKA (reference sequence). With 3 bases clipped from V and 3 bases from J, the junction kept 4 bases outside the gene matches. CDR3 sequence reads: CSASTGTSYEQYF. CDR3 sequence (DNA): TGCAGTGCTAGTACCGGGACTAGCTACGAGCAGTACTTC.

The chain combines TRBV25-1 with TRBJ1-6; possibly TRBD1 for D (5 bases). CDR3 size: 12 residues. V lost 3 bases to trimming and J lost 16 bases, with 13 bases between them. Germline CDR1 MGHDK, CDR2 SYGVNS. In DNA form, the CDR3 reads TGTGCCAGCAGTGATACCGGGACCCAACTCCACTTT. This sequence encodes CASSDTGTQLHF.

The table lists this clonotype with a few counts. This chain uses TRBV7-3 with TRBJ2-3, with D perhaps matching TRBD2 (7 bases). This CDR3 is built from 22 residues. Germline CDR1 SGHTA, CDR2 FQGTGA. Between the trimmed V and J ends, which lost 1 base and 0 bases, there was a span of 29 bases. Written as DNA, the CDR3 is TGTGCCAGCAGCTTAATCCACTCTTTGCGGGAGAAGAGAGGGGGTAGCACAGATACGCAGTATTTT. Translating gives CASSLIHSLREKRGGSTDTQYF.

This CDR3 reads CASSDSPGNYGYTF. Written as DNA, the CDR3 is TGTGCCAGCAGTGACTCCCCCGGAAACTATGGCTACACCTTC. The rearrangement uses TRBV6-4 and TRBJ1-2; D gene ambiguous. The V end lost 0 bases, the J end lost 2 bases, and 7 bases lay between the germline ends. This CDR3 is 14 amino acids long. The germline CDR1 and CDR2 sequences are MRHNA and SNTAGT.

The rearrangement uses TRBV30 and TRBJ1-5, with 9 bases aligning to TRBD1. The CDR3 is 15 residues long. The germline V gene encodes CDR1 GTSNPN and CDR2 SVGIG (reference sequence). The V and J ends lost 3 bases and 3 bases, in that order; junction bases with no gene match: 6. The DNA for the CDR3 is TGTGCCTGGAGAGGACAGGGGCCCTTCAATCAGCCCCAGCATTTT. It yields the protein CAWRGQGPFNQPQHF.

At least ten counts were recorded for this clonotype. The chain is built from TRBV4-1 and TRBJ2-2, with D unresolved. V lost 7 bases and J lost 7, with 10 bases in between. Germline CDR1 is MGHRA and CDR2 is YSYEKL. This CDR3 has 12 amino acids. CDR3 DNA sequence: TGCGCCAGCACCCCCAATGGCGGGGAGCTGTTTTTT. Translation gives CASTPNGGELFF.

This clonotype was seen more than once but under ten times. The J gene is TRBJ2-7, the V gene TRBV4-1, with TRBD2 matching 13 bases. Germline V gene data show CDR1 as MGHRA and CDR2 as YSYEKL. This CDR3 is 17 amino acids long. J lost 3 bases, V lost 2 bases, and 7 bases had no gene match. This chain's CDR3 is CASSQLWTSGRFYEQYF. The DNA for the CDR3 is TGCGCCAGCAGCCAACTATGGACTAGCGGGAGATTCTACGAGCAGTACTTC.

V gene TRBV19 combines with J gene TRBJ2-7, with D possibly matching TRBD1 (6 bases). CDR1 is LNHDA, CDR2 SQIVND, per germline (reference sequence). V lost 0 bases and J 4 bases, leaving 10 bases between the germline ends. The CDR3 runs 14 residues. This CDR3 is CASSIDWGRYEQYF. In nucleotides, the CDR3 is TGTGCCAGTAGTATAGATTGGGGGCGATACGAGCAGTACTTC.

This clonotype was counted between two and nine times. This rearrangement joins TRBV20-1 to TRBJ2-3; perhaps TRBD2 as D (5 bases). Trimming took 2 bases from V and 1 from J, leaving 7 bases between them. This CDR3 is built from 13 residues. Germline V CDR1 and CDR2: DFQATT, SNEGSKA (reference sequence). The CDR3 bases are TGCAGTGCTAGATCCGGGGGCACAGATACGCAGTATTTT. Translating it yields CSARSGGTDTQYF.

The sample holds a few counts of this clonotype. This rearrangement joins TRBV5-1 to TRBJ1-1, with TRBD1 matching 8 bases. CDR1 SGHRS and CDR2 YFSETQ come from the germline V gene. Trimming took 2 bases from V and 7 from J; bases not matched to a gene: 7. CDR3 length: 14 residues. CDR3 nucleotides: TGCGCCAGCAGCTTCCGACAGGGGAACCATGAAGCTTTCTTT. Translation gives CASSFRQGNHEAFF.

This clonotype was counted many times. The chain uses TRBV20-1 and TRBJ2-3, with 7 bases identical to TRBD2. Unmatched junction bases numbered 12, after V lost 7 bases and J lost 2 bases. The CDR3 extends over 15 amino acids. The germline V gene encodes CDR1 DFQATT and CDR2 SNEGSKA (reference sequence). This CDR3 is CSGNHGLAATDTQYF. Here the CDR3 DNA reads TGCAGTGGGAACCACGGGCTAGCGGCCACAGATACGCAGTATTTT.

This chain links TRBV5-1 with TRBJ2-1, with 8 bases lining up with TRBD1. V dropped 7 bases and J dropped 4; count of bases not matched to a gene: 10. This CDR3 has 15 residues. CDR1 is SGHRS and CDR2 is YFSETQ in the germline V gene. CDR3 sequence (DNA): TGCGCCAGCCGCCAGGGGGCTGGGGTTTACAATGAGCAGTTCTTC. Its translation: CASRQGAGVYNEQFF.

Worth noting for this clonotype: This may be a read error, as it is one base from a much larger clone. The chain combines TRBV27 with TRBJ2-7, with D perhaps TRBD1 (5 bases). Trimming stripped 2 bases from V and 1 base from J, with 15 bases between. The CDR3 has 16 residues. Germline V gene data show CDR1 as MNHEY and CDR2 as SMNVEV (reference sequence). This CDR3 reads CASSLPGRDRSYEQYF. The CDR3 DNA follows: TGTGCCAGCAGTTTACCGGGCCGCGACAGATCCTACGAGCAGTACTTC.

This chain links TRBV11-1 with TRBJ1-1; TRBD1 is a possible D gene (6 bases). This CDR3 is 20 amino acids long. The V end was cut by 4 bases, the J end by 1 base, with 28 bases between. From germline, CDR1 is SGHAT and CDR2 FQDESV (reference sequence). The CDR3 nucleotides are TGTGCCAGCAGCTGGATTCATGGGGGGGGCGAATTAGGGCGGAACACTGAAGCTTTCTTT. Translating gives CASSWIHGGGELGRNTEAFF.